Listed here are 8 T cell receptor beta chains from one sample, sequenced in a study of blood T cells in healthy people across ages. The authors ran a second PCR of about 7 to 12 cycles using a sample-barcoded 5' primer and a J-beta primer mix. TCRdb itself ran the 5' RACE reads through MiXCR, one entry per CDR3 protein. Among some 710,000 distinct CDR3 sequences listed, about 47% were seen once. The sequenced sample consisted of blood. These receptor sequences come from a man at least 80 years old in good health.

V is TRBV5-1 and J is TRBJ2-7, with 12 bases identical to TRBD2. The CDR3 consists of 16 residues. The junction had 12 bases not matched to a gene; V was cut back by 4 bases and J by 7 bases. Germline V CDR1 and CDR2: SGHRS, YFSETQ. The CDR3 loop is CASSPQTSGSYNEQYF. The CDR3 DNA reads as TGCGCCAGCAGCCCGCAGACTAGCGGGAGTTATAATGAGCAGTACTTC. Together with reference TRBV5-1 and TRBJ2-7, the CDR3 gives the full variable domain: KAGVTQTPRYLIKTRGQQVTLSCSPISGHRSVSWYQQTPGQGLQFLFEYFSETQRNKGNFPGRFSGRQFSNSRSEMNVSTLELGDSALYLCASSPQTSGSYNEQYFGPGTRLTVT.

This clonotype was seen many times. CDR3 residues: CSVEDGTVEETQYF. CDR3 sequence (DNA): TGCAGCGTTGAAGATGGGACAGTGGAAGAGACCCAGTACTTC. This chain connects TRBV29-1 to TRBJ2-5; TRBD1 agrees at 7 bases. V dropped 0 bases and J dropped 3; count of bases not matched to a gene: 4. CDR3 size: 14 residues. Germline assignment: CDR1 SQVTM and CDR2 ANQGSEA.

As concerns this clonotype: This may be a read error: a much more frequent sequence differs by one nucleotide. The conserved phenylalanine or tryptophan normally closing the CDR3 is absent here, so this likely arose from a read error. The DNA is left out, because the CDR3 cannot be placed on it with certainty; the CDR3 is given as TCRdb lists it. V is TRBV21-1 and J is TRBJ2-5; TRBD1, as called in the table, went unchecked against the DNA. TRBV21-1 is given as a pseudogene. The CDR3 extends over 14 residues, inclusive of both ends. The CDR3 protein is CASSPRTVQETQYL.

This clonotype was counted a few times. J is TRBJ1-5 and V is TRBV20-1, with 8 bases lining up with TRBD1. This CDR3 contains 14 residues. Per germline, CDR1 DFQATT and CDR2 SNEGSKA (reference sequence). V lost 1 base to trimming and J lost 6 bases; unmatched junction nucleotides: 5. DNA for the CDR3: TGCAGTGCTAGAGCCGGGACAGGCACTCAGCCCCAGCATTTT. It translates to CSARAGTGTQPQHF.

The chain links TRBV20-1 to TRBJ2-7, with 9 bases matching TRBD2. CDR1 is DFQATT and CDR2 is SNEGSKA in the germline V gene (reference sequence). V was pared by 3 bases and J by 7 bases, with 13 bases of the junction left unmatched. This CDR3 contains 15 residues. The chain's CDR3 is CSASGAGGPTSEQYF. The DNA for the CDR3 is TGCAGTGCTAGCGGGGCGGGAGGGCCTACGAGTGAGCAGTACTTC.

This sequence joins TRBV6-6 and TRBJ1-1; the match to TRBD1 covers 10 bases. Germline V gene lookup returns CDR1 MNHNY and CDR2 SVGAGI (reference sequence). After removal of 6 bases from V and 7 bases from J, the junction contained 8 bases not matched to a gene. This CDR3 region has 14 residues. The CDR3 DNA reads TGTGCCAGCAGGCATGACAGGGGGCTGGTTGAAGCTTTCTTT. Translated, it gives CASRHDRGLVEAFF.

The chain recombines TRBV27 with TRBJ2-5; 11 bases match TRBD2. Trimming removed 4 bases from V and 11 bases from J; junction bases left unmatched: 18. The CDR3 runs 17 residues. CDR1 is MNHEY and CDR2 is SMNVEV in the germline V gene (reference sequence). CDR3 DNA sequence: TGTGCCAGCAGTTCCCAAAAACTAGCGGGAGTGTTTGGTGAGCAGTACTTC. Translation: CASSSQKLAGVFGEQYF.

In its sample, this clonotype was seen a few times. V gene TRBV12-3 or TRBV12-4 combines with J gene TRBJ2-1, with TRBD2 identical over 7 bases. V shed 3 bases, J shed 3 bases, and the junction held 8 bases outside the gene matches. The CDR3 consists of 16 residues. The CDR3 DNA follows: TGTGCCAGCAGTTTGATGGGCGGGAGAGACTACAATGAGCAGTTCTTC. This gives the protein CASSLMGGRDYNEQFF.